The rows below give T cell receptor beta chains drawn from one sample of a study of shared clonotypes between healthy human individuals. TCRdb's table, derived via immunoSEQ multiplex PCR, lists solely in-frame clones and lacks some. The repertoire holds fewer than 650,000 clones, with approximately 80% as singletons. What was sequenced was PBMCs. The receptors shown here come from a middle-aged woman in good health. Some clones in this sample may be carry-over from other donors' samples. CDR3s leave out the opening cysteine and the closing phenylalanine or tryptophan.

cdr3_length: 11
j_call: TRBJ2-1
v_call: TRBV4-3
cdr3_aa: ASSQLGGNEQF

cdr3_length: 16
j_call: TRBJ2-2
v_call: TRBV2
cdr3_aa: ASSELEPWMGNTGELF

cdr3_length: 10
j_call: TRBJ2-1
v_call: TRBV10-3
cdr3_aa: AITGGRGEQF

cdr3_length: 13
j_call: TRBJ2-7
v_call: TRBV7-8
cdr3_aa: ASSLALEGSYEQY

cdr3_length: 14
j_call: TRBJ1-1
v_call: TRBV19
cdr3_aa: ASSTLQGAQDTEAF

cdr3_length: 6
j_call: TRBJ2-2
v_call: TRBV28
cdr3_aa: AISEPV

cdr3_length: 14
j_call: TRBJ2-7
v_call: TRBV7-8
cdr3_aa: ASGGALAGQTGEQY

cdr3_length: 13
j_call: TRBJ2-1
v_call: TRBV5-6
cdr3_aa: ASSLGASGSNEQL

cdr3_length: 13
j_call: TRBJ2-7
v_call: TRBV5-1
cdr3_aa: ASSLGAGVAYEQY

cdr3_length: 10
j_call: TRBJ2-5
v_call: TRBV7-9
cdr3_aa: ASTLGLETQY

cdr3_length: 12
j_call: TRBJ2-3
v_call: TRBV6-4
cdr3_aa: ASSPGEGSDTQY

cdr3_length: 14
j_call: TRBJ2-7
v_call: TRBV2
cdr3_aa: ASSSAPGARSYEQY

cdr3_length: 11
j_call: NA
v_call: TRBV18
cdr3_aa: ASSRAYRDEQY

cdr3_length: 13
j_call: TRBJ1-5
v_call: TRBV28
cdr3_aa: ASSWSLDSNQPQH

cdr3_length: 13
j_call: TRBJ1-4
v_call: TRBV5-1
cdr3_aa: ASSFWGRGDEKLF

cdr3_length: 13
j_call: TRBJ2-1
v_call: TRBV27
cdr3_aa: ASSSLYSGNNEQF

cdr3_length: 12
j_call: TRBJ1-5
v_call: TRBV30
cdr3_aa: AWSGQGAGQPQH

cdr3_length: 11
j_call: TRBJ2-7
v_call: TRBV28
cdr3_aa: ASSLSKAEVRY

cdr3_length: 11
j_call: TRBJ2-5
v_call: TRBV30
cdr3_aa: AWSGGAWETQY

cdr3_length: 15
j_call: TRBJ2-3
v_call: TRBV19
cdr3_aa: ASSPRTSGRAADTQY

cdr3_length: 15
j_call: TRBJ2-5
v_call: TRBV15
cdr3_aa: ATSRDLTSGYQETQY

cdr3_length: 13
j_call: TRBJ2-7
v_call: TRBV10-2
cdr3_aa: ASSGYESGSYEQY

cdr3_length: 11
j_call: TRBJ1-2
v_call: TRBV19
cdr3_aa: ASRGWGQYGYT

cdr3_length: 12
j_call: TRBJ2-7
v_call: TRBV7-2
cdr3_aa: ASSPVQGVHEQY

cdr3_length: 14
j_call: TRBJ2-2
v_call: TRBV30
cdr3_aa: AWGSGLAGLTGELF